The sequence of this TCR beta chain was determined in a study of blood T cell repertoires in COVID-19. Across the study: Sample material is recorded as cDNA or gDNA derived from T cells, B-cell-depleted T cells, or PBMCs.

The CDR3 runs 16 residues. Germline CDR1 SGHRS, CDR2 YFSETQ. The junction had 3 bases not matched to a gene; V was cut back by 0 bases and J by 0 bases. Sequencing used immunoSEQ multiplex PCR; TCRdb keeps in-frame clones, though not all of them. Of 150,000 or so clones listed, around nine tenths are singletons. The V and J genes are TRBV5-1 and TRBJ2-3, with TRBD2 matching over 8 bases. The sample comprised peripheral blood. The origin of this receptor is an older woman with COVID-19, enrolled during active disease. DNA for the CDR3: TGCGCCAGCAGCTTGGGCGGGGGGACTAGCACAGATACGCAGTATTTT. It codes for CASSLGGGTSTDTQYF.